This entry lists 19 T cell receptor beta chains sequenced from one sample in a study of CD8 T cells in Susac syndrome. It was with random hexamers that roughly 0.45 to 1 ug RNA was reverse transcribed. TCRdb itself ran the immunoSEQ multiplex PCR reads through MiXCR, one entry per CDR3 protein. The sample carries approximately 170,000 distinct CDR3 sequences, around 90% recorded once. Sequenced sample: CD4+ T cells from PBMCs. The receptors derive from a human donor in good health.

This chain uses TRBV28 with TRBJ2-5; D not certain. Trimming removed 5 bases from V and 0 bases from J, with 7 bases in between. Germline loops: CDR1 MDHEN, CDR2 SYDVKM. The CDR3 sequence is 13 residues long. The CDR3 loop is CASSGNHQETQYF. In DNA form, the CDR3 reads TGTGCCAGCAGTGGTAACCACCAAGAGACCCAGTACTTC.

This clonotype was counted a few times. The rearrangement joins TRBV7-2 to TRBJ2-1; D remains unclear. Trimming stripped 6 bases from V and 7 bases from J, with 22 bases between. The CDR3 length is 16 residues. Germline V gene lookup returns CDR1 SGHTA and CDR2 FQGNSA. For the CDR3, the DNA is TGTGCCAGCAGACGAATGACCGGGCCCCGGTGGAATGAGCAGTTCTTC. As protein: CASRRMTGPRWNEQFF. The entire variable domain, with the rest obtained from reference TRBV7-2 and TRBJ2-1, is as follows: GAGVSQSPSNKVTEKGKDVELRCDPISGHTALYWYRQSLGQGLEFLIYFQGNSAPDKSGLPSDRFSAERTGGSVSTLTIQRTQQEDSAVYLCASRRMTGPRWNEQFFGPGTRLTVL.

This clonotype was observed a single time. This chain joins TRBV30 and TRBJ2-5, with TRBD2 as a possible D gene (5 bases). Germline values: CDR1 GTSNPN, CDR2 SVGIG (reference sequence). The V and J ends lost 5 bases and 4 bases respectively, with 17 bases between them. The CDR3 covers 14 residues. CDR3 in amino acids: CAWVARGSGETQYF. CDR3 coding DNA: TGTGCCTGGGTGGCCCGGGGATCGGGAGAGACCCAGTACTTC. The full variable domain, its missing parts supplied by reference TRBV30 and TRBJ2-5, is SQTIHQWPATLVQPVGSPLSLECTVEGTSNPNLYWYRQAAGRGLQLLFYSVGIGQISSEVPQNLSASRPQDRQFILSSKKLLLSDSGFYLCAWVARGSGETQYFGPGTRLLVL.

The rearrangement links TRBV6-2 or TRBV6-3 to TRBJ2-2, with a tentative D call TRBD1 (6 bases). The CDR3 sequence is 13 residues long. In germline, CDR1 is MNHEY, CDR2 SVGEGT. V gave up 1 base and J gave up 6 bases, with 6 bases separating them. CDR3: CASSYWGPGELFF. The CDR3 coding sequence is TGTGCCAGCAGTTACTGGGGGCCCGGGGAGCTGTTTTTT.

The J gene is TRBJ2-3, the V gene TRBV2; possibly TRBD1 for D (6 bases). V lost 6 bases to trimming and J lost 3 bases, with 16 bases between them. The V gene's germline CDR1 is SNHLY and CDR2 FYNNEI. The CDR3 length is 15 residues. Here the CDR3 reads CASRTQGTGTDTQYF. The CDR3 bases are TGTGCCAGCAGAACACAGGGTACGGGTACAGATACGCAGTATTTT.

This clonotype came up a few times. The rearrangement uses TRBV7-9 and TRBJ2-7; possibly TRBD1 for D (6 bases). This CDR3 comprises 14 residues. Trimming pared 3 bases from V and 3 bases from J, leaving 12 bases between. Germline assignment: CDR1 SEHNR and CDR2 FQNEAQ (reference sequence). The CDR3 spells CASSLGRGSYEQYF. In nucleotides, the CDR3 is TGTGCCAGCAGCTTGGGCAGGGGTAGCTACGAGCAGTACTTC.

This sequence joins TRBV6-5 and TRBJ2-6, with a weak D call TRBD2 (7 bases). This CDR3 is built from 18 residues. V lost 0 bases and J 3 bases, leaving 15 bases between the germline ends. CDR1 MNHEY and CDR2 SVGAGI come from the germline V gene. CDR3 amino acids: CASSYSGPGGGGANVLTF. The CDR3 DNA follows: TGTGCCAGCAGTTACTCGGGTCCGGGGGGCGGTGGGGCCAACGTCCTGACTTTC.

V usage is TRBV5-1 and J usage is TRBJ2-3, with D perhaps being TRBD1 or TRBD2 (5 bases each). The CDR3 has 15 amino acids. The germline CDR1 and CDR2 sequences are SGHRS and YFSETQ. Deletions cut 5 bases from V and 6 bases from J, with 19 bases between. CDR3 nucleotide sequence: TGCGCCAGCAGTCCCGGGACCCTCAAGTGGGATACGCAGTATTTT. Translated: CASSPGTLKWDTQYF.

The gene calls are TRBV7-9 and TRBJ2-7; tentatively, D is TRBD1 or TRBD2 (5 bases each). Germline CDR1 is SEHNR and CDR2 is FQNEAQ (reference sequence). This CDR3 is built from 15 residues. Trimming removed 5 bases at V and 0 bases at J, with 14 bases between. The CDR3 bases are TGTGCCAGCAGCCCGGGGCAGACTGCCTCCTACGAGCAGTACTTC. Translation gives CASSPGQTASYEQYF.

The DNA of the CDR3 is TGTGCCAGCAGCCAAGGTACGCGGGGGGGCCAGGATACGCAGTATTTT. Its translation: CASSQGTRGGQDTQYF. V and J are TRBV3-1 and TRBJ2-3; 9 positions match TRBD2. Germline CDR1 and CDR2: LGHDT and YNNKEL (reference sequence). V was pared by 1 base and J by 6 bases, with 8 bases of the junction left unmatched. The CDR3 spans 16 residues.

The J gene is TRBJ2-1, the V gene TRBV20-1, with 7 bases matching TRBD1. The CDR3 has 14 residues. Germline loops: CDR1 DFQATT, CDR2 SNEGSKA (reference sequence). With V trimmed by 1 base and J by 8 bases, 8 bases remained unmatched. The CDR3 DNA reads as TGCAGTGCTAGAGGACAGGGATCGTCCTATGAGCAGTTCTTC. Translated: CSARGQGSSYEQFF.

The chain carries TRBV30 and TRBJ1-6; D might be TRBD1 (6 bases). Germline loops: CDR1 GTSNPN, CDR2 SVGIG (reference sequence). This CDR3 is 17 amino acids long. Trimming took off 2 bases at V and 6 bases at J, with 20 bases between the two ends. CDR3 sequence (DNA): TGTGCCTGGAGTAACGGGGGGCTTTCTTGGGCTAATTCACCCCTCCACTTT. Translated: CAWSNGGLSWANSPLHF.

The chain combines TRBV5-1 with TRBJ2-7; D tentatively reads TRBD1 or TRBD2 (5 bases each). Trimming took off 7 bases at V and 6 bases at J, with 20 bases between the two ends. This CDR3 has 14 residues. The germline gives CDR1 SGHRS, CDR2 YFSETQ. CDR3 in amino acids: CASGTGTLNSEQYF. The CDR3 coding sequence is TGCGCCAGCGGCACCGGGACGCTCAATTCCGAGCAGTACTTC.

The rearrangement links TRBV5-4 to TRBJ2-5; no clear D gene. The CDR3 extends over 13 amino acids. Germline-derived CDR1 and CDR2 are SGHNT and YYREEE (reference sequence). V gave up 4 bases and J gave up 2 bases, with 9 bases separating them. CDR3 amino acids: CASSRTVQETQYF. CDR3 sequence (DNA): TGTGCCAGCAGCCGGACCGTGCAAGAGACCCAGTACTTC.

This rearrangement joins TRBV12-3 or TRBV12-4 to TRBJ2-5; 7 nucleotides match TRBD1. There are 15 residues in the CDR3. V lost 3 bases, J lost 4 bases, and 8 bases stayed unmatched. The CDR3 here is CASSLIRGSVETQYF. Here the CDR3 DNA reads TGTGCCAGCAGTTTGATCAGGGGGTCCGTAGAGACCCAGTACTTC.

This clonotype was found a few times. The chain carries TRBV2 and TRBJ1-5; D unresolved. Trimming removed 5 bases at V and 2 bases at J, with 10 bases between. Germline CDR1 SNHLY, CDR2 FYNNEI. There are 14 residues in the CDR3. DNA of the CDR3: TGTGCCAGCAGTAGGAGAGATGGCAATCAGCCCCAGCATTTT. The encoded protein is CASSRRDGNQPQHF.

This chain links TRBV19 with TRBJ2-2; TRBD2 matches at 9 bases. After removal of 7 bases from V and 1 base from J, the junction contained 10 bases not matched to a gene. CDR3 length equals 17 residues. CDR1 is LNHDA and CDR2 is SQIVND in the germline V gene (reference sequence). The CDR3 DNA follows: TGTGCCAGTACCCTCTCCGGGACTAGCAGGAACACCGGGGAGCTGTTTTTT. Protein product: CASTLSGTSRNTGELFF.

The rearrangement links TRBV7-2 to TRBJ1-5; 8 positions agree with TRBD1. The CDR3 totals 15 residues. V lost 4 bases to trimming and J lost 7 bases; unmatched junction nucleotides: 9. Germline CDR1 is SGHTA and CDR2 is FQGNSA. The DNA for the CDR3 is TGTGCCAGCAGCTCCCGGACAGGGACAGGACAGCCCCAGCATTTT. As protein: CASSSRTGTGQPQHF.

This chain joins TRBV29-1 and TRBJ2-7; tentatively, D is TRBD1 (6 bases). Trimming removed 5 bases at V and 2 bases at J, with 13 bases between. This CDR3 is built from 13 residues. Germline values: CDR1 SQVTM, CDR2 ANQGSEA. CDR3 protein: CSVLGTGTYEQYF. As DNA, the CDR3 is TGCAGCGTTTTAGGAACAGGGACCTACGAGCAGTACTTC.